Following are 26 T cell receptor beta chains from one sample sequenced in a study of T-cell reconstitution after alpha-beta-depleted transplantation in children. TCRbeta library preparation incorporated unique molecular identifiers. MiXCR, run by TCRdb on the PCR reads, gives a single entry per CDR3 protein. The profile covers roughly 180,000 distinct CDR3 sequences, with 11% appearing a single time and less than 15% taken by the ten largest. Here the sequenced sample was PBMCs, taken before TCRalphabeta/CD19-depleted stem cell transplant. The receptors shown here come from a boy aged 2 to 9 with acute myeloid leukemia, due to receive a stem cell transplant.

On this clonotype: A much more abundant neighbour one base away suggests this may be a read error. The chain joins TRBV24-1 to TRBJ2-7, with a weak D call TRBD1 (6 bases). Germline V CDR1 and CDR2: KGHDR, SFDVKD. This CDR3 contains 14 residues. The CDR3 DNA is TGTGGCAAGCCCGGGACACCGACCTCCTACGAGCAGTACGTC. It encodes CGKPGTPTSYEQYV.

This clonotype was observed at least ten times. This sequence joins TRBV28 and TRBJ2-5; D gene unclear. The CDR3 loop spans 13 amino acids. Germline V gene data show CDR1 as MDHEN and CDR2 as SYDVKM. Trimming stripped 7 bases from V and 5 bases from J, with 14 bases between. In nucleotides, the CDR3 is TGTGCCAGCACCCTTGGGCGTCTGGAGACCCAGTACTTC. Its protein product is CASTLGRLETQYF.

This clonotype occurred many times. The chain has TRBV20-1 and TRBJ2-5, with D possibly being TRBD2 (5 bases). Looked up from germline, CDR1 is DFQATT and CDR2 is SNEGSKA (reference sequence). The CDR3 length is 14 residues. Trimming stripped 0 bases from V and 5 bases from J, with 13 bases between. CDR3 sequence: CSARDNRERETQYF. The CDR3 nucleotides are TGCAGTGCTAGAGATAACCGGGAACGGGAGACCCAGTACTTC.

There are many counts of this clonotype. This sequence joins TRBV5-1 and TRBJ1-6, with 9 bases lining up with TRBD1. The CDR3 runs 16 residues. Germline trimming cut 5 bases from V and 8 bases from J; bases unmatched to any gene: 11. CDR1 is SGHRS and CDR2 is YFSETQ in the germline V gene. The CDR3 DNA reads as TGCGCCAGCAGTTGGGACAGGGACCATCGTCATTCACCCCTCCACTTT. It encodes CASSWDRDHRHSPLHF.

The J gene is TRBJ2-7, the V gene TRBV6-1; 8 bases map to TRBD1. V trimming: 10 bases; J trimming: 3 bases; junction bases outside the gene matches: 11. The V gene's germline CDR1 is MNHNS and CDR2 SASEGT. CDR3 length: 14 residues. The CDR3 coding sequence is TGTGCCACCAGAAGGACAGGGTCGAACTACGAGCAGTACGTC. Encoded protein: CATRRTGSNYEQYV.

This clonotype was seen at least ten times. DNA for the CDR3: TGCAGTGTTCCGGGGCCGGGACTACAAGAGACCCAGTACTTC. Amino acid sequence: CSVPGPGLQETQYF. This rearrangement joins TRBV20-1 to TRBJ2-5; TRBD2 agrees at 7 bases. The CDR3 extends over 14 amino acids. The J segment lost 2 bases and the V segment lost 7 bases, leaving 10 bases of the junction unmatched. Germline CDR1 reads DFQATT; CDR2 reads SNEGSKA (reference sequence).

In its sample, this clonotype was seen many times. This chain links TRBV5-1 with TRBJ1-1; maybe TRBD1 (6 bases). Germline CDR1 reads SGHRS; CDR2 reads YFSETQ. The germline V and J ends were trimmed by 4 bases and 0 bases, with 19 bases remaining between them. The CDR3 has 17 residues. CDR3 residues: CASSPDSVRVMNTEAFF. DNA of the CDR3: TGCGCCAGCAGCCCGGACAGCGTCAGGGTCATGAACACTGAAGCTTTCTTT. Based on the CDR3 plus reference TRBV5-1 and TRBJ1-1, the full variable domain is KAGVTQTPRYLIKTRGQQVTLSCSPISGHRSVSWYQQTPGQGLQFLFEYFSETQRNKGNFPGRFSGRQFSNSRSEMNVSTLELGDSALYLCASSPDSVRVMNTEAFFGQGTRLTVV.

This clonotype was counted ten times or more. V and J are TRBV6-1 and TRBJ2-7, with unresolved D. Looked up from germline, CDR1 is MNHNS and CDR2 is SASEGT. Between the trimmed V and J ends, which lost 6 bases and 3 bases, there was a span of 12 bases. This CDR3 is built from 13 residues. The CDR3 nucleotides read TGTGCCAGCAGCCTAGGGAATGGCTACGAGCAGTACTTC. Its translation is CASSLGNGYEQYF.

This clonotype is classed as medium-sized. The genes are TRBV28 and TRBJ2-7; the match to TRBD1 covers 9 bases. V trimming: 7 bases; J trimming: 0 bases; junction bases outside the gene matches: 4. CDR1 and CDR2 from the germline V gene are MDHEN and SYDVKM. The CDR3 sequence is 14 residues long. The CDR3 loop reads CASTTGGLSYEQYF. The CDR3 DNA reads as TGTGCCAGCACTACAGGGGGCCTCTCCTACGAGCAGTACTTC.

This clonotype was detected ten times or more. The chain carries TRBV29-1 and TRBJ2-1, with TRBD2 as a possible D gene (5 bases). The CDR3 spans 13 residues. Per the germline V gene, CDR1 is SQVTM and CDR2 is ANQGSEA. The CDR3 DNA reads as TGCACCGCCTGGAGGAGCTCCTACAATGAGCAGTTCTTC. Protein: CTAWRSSYNEQFF.

This clonotype came up many times. The rearrangement joins TRBV5-1 to TRBJ2-7, with 9 bases lining up with TRBD2. With V trimmed by 2 bases and J by 6 bases, 6 bases remained unmatched. The CDR3 contains 14 residues. Per the germline V gene, CDR1 is SGHRS and CDR2 is YFSETQ. This CDR3 reads CASSFSGRSGEQYF. The CDR3 DNA is TGCGCCAGCAGCTTTAGCGGGAGAAGTGGCGAGCAGTACTTC. Using reference TRBV5-1 and TRBJ2-7 for the parts outside the CDR3, the full variable domain is KAGVTQTPRYLIKTRGQQVTLSCSPISGHRSVSWYQQTPGQGLQFLFEYFSETQRNKGNFPGRFSGRQFSNSRSEMNVSTLELGDSALYLCASSFSGRSGEQYFGPGTRLTVT.

This clonotype was counted many times. The gene calls are TRBV6-5 and TRBJ2-5; 7 bases fit TRBD2. The CDR3 has 19 amino acids. Trimming cost V 0 bases and J 5 bases; bases outside gene matches: 18. CDR1 is MNHEY and CDR2 is SVGAGI in the germline V gene. The DNA of the CDR3 is TGTGCCAGCAGTTACTCCGGACTGTCCGCTAGCGGCATGAGGGAGACCCAGTACTTC. This encodes CASSYSGLSASGMRETQYF.

Worth noting for this clonotype: This may arise from a read error, as a much more abundant clone is one base away. It is likely a read error, because the conserved phenylalanine at the end of the CDR3 is missing. This chain joins TRBV5-1 and TRBJ1-3; maybe TRBD1 (6 bases). Trimming left V 3 bases short and J 0 bases short, with 10 bases between. The germline CDR1 and CDR2 sequences are SGHRS and YFSETQ. This CDR3 contains 15 residues. CDR3 residues: CASSWDNNSGNTIYI. The CDR3 coding sequence is TGCGCCAGCAGCTGGGACAACAACTCTGGAAACACCATATATATT.

This clonotype appeared many times. This chain connects TRBV4-1 to TRBJ1-2; D perhaps matches TRBD1 (6 bases). The CDR3 has 15 residues. CDR1 MGHRA and CDR2 YSYEKL come from the germline V gene. Trimming cost V 4 bases and J 2 bases, with 14 bases left between them. The CDR3 loop reads CASSRDTWENYGYTF. The CDR3 DNA sequence: TGCGCCAGCAGCCGGGACACCTGGGAGAACTATGGCTACACCTTC.

The sample holds many counts of this clonotype. V usage is TRBV25-1 and J usage is TRBJ2-2, with 10 nucleotides matching TRBD2. Trimming removed 2 bases from V and 3 bases from J; junction bases left unmatched: 0. The CDR3 spans 15 residues. The V gene's germline CDR1 is MGHDK and CDR2 SYGVNS. CDR3 in DNA: TGTGCCAGCAGTGAACTAGCGGGGGACACCGGGGAGCTGTTTTTT. Translation: CASSELAGDTGELFF.

This clonotype was seen at least ten times. The CDR3 loop is CAIRNSVQETQYF. The CDR3 DNA reads TGTGCCATCCGAAATAGCGTCCAAGAGACCCAGTACTTC. The V call is TRBV10-3, the J call TRBJ2-5; D might be TRBD2 (5 bases). Germline CDR1 is ENHRY and CDR2 is SYGVKD. With 8 bases removed from V and 1 base from J, the gap between germline ends came to 11 bases. There are 13 residues in the CDR3.

As to this clonotype: A much bigger clone sits one base away, suggesting this may be a read error. The genes are TRBV6-1 and TRBJ2-1; a possible D gene is TRBD2 (5 bases). The germline gives CDR1 MNHNS, CDR2 SASEGT. This CDR3 has 13 amino acids. The CDR3 region has the DNA TGTGCCACGAGGAAGTCCCGGTGGACTGAGCAGCTCTTC. Residues: CATRKSRWTEQLF.

Worth noting for this clonotype: A much larger clone differs from this one at a single base, so this may be a read error. The gene calls are TRBV7-8 and TRBJ2-4, with D possibly matching TRBD2 (6 bases). Germline V gene data show CDR1 as SGHVS and CDR2 as FQNEAQ. The CDR3 sequence is 16 residues long. CDR3 loop: CASSLGYRGRGAIRYF. Written as DNA, the CDR3 is TGTGCCAGCAGCTTAGGTTACCGGGGGAGAGGGGCCATTCGGTACTTC.

There are many counts of this clonotype. A junction end diverges from the germline sequence, so it may reflect a read error. The chain recombines TRBV20-1 with TRBJ2-1, with a tentative D call TRBD1 (6 bases). CDR1 and CDR2 from the germline V gene are DFQATT and SNEGSKA (reference sequence). The CDR3 length is 9 residues. For the CDR3, the DNA is TGCAGTGCTAGTTACAGGGTGGTCTTC. This codes for CSASYRVVF.

This clonotype has at least ten counts. The chain links TRBV11-2 to TRBJ1-2; D is undetermined. Germline CDR1 SGHAT, CDR2 FQNNGV. This CDR3 region has 15 residues. V shed 3 bases and J shed 3 bases, with 14 bases lying between them. The CDR3 DNA reads TGTGCCAGCAGCTTCGCATCCGCCACCGACTATGGCTACACCTTC. Translation: CASSFASATDYGYTF.

This clonotype was seen at least ten times. V gene TRBV4-1 combines with J gene TRBJ2-7, with TRBD2 matching over 8 bases. The V gene end was trimmed by 0 bases and the J gene end by 4 bases; junction bases not matched to a gene: 8. CDR3 length equals 16 residues. Germline loops: CDR1 MGHRA, CDR2 YSYEKL. CDR3 loop: CASSQEAPAGVYEQYF. DNA for the CDR3: TGCGCCAGCAGCCAAGAGGCCCCAGCGGGAGTTTACGAGCAGTACTTC.

This clonotype has ten or more counts. The J gene is TRBJ1-1, the V gene TRBV11-2; no reliable D call. Germline CDR1 and CDR2: SGHAT and FQNNGV. V dropped 2 bases and J dropped 7 bases, with 11 bases sitting between them. This CDR3 has 13 amino acids. CDR3 residues: CASSLINSIEAFF. CDR3 nucleotide sequence: TGTGCCAGCAGCTTAATCAACAGCATTGAAGCTTTCTTT. Filled out from reference TRBV11-2 and TRBJ1-1, the complete variable domain reads EAGVAQSPRYKIIEKRQSVAFWCNPISGHATLYWYQQILGQGPKLLIQFQNNGVVDDSQLPKDRFSAERLKGVDSTLKIQPAKLEDSAVYLCASSLINSIEAFFGQGTRLTVV.

The table lists this clonotype with many counts. The CDR3 DNA follows: TGCGCCAGCAGCCAGACGGGGGAGGGTGGCAATCAGCCCCAGCATTTT. Translation gives CASSQTGEGGNQPQHF. V is TRBV4-1 and J is TRBJ1-5; a weak D match, TRBD1 (5 bases). Germline loops: CDR1 MGHRA, CDR2 YSYEKL. The length of the CDR3 is 16 residues. Trimming took 3 bases from V and 2 from J, leaving 14 bases between them.

This clonotype was counted many times. The chain joins TRBV29-1 to TRBJ2-1, with D unclear. Trimming took off 2 bases at V and 6 bases at J, with 14 bases between the two ends. The germline CDR1 and CDR2 sequences are SQVTM and ANQGSEA. The CDR3 loop spans 14 amino acids. The CDR3 loop reads CSVELSGSGNEQFF. DNA for the CDR3: TGCAGCGTTGAATTGAGTGGTTCCGGCAATGAGCAGTTCTTC.

This clonotype has ten or more counts. The V gene is TRBV12-3 or TRBV12-4, the J gene TRBJ2-3, with TRBD2 matching 7 bases. J was trimmed by 10 bases and V by 8 bases; bases with no gene match: 12. This CDR3 spans 13 amino acids. CDR3 sequence: CASAATSSIAQYF. The CDR3 nucleotides are TGTGCCAGCGCAGCGACTAGCTCAATAGCGCAGTATTTT.

This clonotype showed up many times. The genes are TRBV2 and TRBJ2-7; D gene unclear. The germline V and J ends were trimmed by 8 bases and 3 bases, with 5 bases remaining between them. The CDR3 runs to 10 residues. Germline lookup yields CDR1 SNHLY and CDR2 FYNNEI. The CDR3 DNA is TGTGCCAGCGAAGGCTACGAGCAGTACGTC. This encodes CASEGYEQYV.